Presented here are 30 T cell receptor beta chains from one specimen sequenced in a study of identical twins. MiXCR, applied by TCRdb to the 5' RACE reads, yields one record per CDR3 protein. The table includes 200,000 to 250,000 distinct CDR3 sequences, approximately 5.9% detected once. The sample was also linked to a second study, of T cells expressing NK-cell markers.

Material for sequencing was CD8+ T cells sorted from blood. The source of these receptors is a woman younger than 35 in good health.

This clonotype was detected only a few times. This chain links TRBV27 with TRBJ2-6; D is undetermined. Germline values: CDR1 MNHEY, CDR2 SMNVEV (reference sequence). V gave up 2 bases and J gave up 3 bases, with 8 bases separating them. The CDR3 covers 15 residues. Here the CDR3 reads CASSLRVDGANVLTF. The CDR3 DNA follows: TGTGCCAGCAGTTTAAGGGTCGATGGGGCCAACGTCCTGACTTTC.

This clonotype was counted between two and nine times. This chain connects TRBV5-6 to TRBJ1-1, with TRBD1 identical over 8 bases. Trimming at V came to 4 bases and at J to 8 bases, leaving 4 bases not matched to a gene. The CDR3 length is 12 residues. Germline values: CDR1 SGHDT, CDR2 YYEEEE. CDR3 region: CASSPGQGEAFF. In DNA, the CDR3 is TGTGCCAGCAGCCCAGGACAGGGCGAAGCTTTCTTT.

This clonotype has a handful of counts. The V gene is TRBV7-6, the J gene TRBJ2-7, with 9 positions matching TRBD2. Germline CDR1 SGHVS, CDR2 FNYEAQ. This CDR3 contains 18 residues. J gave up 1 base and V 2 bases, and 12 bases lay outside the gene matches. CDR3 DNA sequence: TGTGCCAGCAGCTTAATGGGTTTTGGTAGCGGGAGTTCCTACGAGCAGTACTTC. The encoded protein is CASSLMGFGSGSSYEQYF.

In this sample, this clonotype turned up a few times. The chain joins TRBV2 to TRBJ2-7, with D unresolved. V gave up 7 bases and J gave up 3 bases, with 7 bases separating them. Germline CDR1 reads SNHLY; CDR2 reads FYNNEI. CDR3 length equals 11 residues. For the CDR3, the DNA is TGTGCCAGCATCTACGGCTACGAGCAGTACTTC. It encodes CASIYGYEQYF.

For the CDR3, the DNA is TGCGCCAGCAGCCAAGAGGGCCATTCTGGGGCCAACGTCCTGACTTTC. Residues: CASSQEGHSGANVLTF. V and J are TRBV4-3 and TRBJ2-6; D gene uncertain. CDR1 is LGHNA and CDR2 is YSLEER in the germline V gene. The V and J ends lost 0 bases and 1 base respectively, with 7 bases between them. CDR3 size: 16 residues.

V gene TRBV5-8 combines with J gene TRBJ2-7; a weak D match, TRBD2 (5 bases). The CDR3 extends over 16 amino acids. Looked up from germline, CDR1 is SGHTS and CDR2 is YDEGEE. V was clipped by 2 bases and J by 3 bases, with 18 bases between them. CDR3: CASSLFLRGSVYEQYF. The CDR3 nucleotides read TGTGCCAGCAGCTTATTCCTTCGGGGATCCGTCTACGAGCAGTACTTC.

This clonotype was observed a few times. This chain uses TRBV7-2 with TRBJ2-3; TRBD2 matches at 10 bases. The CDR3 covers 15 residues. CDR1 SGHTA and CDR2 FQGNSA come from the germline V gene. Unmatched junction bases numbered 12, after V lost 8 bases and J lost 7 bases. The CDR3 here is CASSFELAGPHTQYF. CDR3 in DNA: TGTGCCAGCTCCTTCGAACTAGCGGGACCTCATACGCAGTATTTT. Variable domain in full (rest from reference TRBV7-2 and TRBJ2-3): GAGVSQSPSNKVTEKGKDVELRCDPISGHTALYWYRQSLGQGLEFLIYFQGNSAPDKSGLPSDRFSAERTGGSVSTLTIQRTQQEDSAVYLCASSFELAGPHTQYFGPGTRLTVL.

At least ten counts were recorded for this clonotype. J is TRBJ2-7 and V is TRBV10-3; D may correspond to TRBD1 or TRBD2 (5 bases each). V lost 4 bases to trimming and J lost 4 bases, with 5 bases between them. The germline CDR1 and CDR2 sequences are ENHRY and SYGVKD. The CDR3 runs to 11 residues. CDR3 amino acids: CAISGGYEQYF. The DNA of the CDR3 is TGTGCCATCAGTGGGGGGTACGAGCAGTACTTC.

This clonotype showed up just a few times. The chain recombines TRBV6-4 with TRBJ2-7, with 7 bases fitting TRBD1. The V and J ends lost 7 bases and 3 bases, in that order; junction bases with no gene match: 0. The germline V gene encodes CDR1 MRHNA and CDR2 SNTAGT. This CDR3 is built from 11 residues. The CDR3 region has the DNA TGTGCCAGCAACAGGGGCTACGAGCAGTACTTC. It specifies CASNRGYEQYF.

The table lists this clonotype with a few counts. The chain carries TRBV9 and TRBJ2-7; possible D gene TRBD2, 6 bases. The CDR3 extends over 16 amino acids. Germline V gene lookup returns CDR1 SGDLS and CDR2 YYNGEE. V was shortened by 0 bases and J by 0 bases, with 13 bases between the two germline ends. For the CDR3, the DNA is TGTGCCAGCAGCGTAGTAGCGGAAGGCGGCTCCTACGAGCAGTACTTC. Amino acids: CASSVVAEGGSYEQYF.

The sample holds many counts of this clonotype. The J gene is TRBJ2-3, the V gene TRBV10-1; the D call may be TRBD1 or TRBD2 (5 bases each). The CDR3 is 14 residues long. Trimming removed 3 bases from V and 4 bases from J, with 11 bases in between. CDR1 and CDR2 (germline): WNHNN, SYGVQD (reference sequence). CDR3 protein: CASSEYSGPDTQYF. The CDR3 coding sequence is TGCGCCAGCAGTGAATACTCGGGGCCAGATACGCAGTATTTT.

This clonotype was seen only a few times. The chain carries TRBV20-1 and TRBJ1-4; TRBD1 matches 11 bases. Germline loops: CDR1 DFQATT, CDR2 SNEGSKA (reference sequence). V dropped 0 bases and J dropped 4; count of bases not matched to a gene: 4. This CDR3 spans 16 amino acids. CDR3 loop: CSARDGTGGFNEKLFF. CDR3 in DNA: TGCAGTGCTAGAGACGGGACAGGGGGATTTAATGAAAAACTGTTTTTT.

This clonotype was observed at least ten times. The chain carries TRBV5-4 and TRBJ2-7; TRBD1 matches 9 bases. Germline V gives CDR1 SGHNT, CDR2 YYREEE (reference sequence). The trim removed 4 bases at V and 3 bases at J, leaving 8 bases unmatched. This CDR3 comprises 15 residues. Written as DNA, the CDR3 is TGTGCCAGCAGCACGGACCGGACAGGGGTCTACGAGCAGTACTTC. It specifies CASSTDRTGVYEQYF.

The CDR3, as DNA: TGCGCCAGCAGCCTCACGACTACGCAGTATTTT. Residues: CASSLTTTQYF. This chain links TRBV5-1 with TRBJ2-3; D gene unclear. Trimming stripped 4 bases from V and 8 bases from J, with 8 bases between. This CDR3 contains 11 residues. Germline loops: CDR1 SGHRS, CDR2 YFSETQ.

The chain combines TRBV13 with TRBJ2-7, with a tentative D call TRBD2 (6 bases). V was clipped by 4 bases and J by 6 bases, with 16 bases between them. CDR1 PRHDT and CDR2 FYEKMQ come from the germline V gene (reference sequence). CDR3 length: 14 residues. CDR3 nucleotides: TGTGCCAGCAGCTCCGGGCCGGGGGTTTCCGAGCAGTACTTC. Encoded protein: CASSSGPGVSEQYF.

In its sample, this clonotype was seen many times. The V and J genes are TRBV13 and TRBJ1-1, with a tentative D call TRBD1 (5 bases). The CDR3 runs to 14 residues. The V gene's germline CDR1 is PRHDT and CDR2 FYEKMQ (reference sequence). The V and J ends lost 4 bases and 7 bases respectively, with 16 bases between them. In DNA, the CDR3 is TGTGCCAGCAGCTCCGGCGGGGCCTCCGGTGAAGCTTTCTTT. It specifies CASSSGGASGEAFF.

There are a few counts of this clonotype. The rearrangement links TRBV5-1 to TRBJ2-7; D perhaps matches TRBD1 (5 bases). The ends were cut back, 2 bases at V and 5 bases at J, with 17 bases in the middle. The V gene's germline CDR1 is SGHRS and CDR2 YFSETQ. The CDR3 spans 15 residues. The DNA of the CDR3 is TGCGCCAGCAGCTTTAATTCAGGGAAGGACCACGAGCAGTACTTC. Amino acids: CASSFNSGKDHEQYF. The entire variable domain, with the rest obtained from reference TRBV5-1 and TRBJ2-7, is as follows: KAGVTQTPRYLIKTRGQQVTLSCSPISGHRSVSWYQQTPGQGLQFLFEYFSETQRNKGNFPGRFSGRQFSNSRSEMNVSTLELGDSALYLCASSFNSGKDHEQYFGPGTRLTVT.

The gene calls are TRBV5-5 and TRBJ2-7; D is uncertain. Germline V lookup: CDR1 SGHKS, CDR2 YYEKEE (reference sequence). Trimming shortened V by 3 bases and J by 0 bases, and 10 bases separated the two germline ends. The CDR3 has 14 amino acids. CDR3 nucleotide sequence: TGTGCCAGCAGCTCTGAAACCCACTCCTACGAGCAGTACTTC. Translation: CASSSETHSYEQYF.

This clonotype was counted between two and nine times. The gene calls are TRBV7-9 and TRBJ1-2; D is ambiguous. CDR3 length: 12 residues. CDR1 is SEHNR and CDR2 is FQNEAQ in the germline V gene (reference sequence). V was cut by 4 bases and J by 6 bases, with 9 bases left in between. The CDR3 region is CASSSGPDGYTF. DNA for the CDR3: TGTGCCAGCAGCTCAGGACCCGATGGCTACACCTTC.

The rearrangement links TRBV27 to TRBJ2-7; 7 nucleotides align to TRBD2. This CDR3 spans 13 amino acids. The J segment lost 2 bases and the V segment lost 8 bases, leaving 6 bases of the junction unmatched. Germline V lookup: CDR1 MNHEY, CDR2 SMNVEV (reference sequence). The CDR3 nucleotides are TGTGCCAGCGCCCCCGGGGGGACCTACGAGCAGTACTTC. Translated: CASAPGGTYEQYF.

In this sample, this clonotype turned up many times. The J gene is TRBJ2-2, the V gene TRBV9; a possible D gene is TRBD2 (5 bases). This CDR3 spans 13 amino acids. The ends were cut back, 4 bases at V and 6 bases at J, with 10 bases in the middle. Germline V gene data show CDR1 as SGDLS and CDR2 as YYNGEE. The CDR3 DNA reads TGTGCCAGCAGCCCCTCCGGGGCCGGGGAGCTGTTTTTT. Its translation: CASSPSGAGELFF.

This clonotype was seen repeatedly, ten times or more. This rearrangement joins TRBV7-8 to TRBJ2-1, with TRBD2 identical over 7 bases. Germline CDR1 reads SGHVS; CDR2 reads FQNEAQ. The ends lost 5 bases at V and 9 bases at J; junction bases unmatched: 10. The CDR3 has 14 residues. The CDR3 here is CASSTTTSFAEQFF. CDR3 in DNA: TGTGCCAGCAGCACGACGACTAGCTTTGCTGAGCAGTTCTTC.

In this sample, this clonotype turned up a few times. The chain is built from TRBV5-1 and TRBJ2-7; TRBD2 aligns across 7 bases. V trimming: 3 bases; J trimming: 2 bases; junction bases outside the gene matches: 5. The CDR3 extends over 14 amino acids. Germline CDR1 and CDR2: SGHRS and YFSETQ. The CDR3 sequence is CASSSTSVTYEQYF. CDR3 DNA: TGCGCCAGCAGCTCCACTAGCGTTACCTACGAGCAGTACTTC.

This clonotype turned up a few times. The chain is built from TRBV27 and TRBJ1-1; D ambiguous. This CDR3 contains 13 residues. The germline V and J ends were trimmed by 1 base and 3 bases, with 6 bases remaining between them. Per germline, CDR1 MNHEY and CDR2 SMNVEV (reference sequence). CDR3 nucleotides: TGTGCCAGCAGTTTATTCCGGGACACTGAAGCTTTCTTT. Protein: CASSLFRDTEAFF.

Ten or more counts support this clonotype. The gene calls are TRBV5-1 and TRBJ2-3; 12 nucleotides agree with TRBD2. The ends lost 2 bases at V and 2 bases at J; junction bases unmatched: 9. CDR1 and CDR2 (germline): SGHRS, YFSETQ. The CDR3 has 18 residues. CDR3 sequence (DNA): TGCGCCAGCAGCTTTGCCGGACTAGCGGGGAGATACACAGATACGCAGTATTTT. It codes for CASSFAGLAGRYTDTQYF.

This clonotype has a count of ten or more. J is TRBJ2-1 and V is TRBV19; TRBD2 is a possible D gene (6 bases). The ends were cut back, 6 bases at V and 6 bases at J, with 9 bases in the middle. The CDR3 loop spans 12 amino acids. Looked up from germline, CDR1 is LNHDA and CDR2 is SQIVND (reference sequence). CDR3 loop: CASRPGGNEQFF. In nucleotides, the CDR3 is TGTGCCAGTAGGCCCGGGGGCAATGAGCAGTTCTTC.

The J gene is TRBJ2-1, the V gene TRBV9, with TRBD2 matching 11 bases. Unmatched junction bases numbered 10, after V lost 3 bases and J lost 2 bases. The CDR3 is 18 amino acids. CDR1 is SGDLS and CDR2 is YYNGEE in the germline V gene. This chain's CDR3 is CASSAANSGRAAYNEQFF. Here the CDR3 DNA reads TGTGCCAGCAGCGCGGCTAATAGCGGGAGGGCCGCCTACAATGAGCAGTTCTTC.

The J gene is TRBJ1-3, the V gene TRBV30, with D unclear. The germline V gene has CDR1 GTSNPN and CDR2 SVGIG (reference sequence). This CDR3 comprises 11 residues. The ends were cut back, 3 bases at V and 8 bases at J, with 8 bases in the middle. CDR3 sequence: CAWRMVYTIYF. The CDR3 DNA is TGTGCCTGGAGAATGGTGTACACCATATATTTT. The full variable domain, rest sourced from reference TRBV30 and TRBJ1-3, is SQTIHQWPATLVQPVGSPLSLECTVEGTSNPNLYWYRQAAGRGLQLLFYSVGIGQISSEVPQNLSASRPQDRQFILSSKKLLLSDSGFYLCAWRMVYTIYFGEGSWLTVV.

This CDR3 is CASGPLGEQFF. The CDR3 DNA is TGTGCCAGCGGCCCTTTAGGGGAGCAGTTCTTC. The V gene is TRBV6-6, the J gene TRBJ2-1, with D unclear. The CDR3 is 11 amino acids. V was pared by 8 bases and J by 10 bases, with 12 bases between. Germline V gene sequence: CDR1 MNHNY, CDR2 SVGAGI (reference sequence).

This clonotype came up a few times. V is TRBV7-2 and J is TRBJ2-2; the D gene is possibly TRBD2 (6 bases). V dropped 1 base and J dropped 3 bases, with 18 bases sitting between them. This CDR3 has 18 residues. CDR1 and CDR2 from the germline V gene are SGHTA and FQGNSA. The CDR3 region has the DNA TGTGCCAGCAGCTTAGGGCGGGGACCCGGGGACCACACCGGGGAGCTGTTTTTT. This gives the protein CASSLGRGPGDHTGELFF.